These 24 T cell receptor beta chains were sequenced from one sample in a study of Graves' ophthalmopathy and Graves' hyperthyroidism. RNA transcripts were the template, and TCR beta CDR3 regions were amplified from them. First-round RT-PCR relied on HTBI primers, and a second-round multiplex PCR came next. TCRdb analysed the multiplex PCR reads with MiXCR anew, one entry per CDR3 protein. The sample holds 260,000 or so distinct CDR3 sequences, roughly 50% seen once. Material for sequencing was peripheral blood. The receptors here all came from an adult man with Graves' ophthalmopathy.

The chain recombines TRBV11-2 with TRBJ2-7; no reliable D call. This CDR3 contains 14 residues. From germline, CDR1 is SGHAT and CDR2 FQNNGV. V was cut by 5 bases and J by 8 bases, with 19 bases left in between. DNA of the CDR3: TGTGCCAGCAGCCCTATAGGAGCACAGCAGAAGCAGTACTTC. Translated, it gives CASSPIGAQQKQYF.

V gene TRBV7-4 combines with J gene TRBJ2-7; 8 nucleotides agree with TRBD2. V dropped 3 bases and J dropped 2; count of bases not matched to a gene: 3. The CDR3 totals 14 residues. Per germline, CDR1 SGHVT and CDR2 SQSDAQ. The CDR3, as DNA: TGTGCCAGCAGCTTCGGGGGGGCTACCTACGAGCAGTACTTC. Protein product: CASSFGGATYEQYF.

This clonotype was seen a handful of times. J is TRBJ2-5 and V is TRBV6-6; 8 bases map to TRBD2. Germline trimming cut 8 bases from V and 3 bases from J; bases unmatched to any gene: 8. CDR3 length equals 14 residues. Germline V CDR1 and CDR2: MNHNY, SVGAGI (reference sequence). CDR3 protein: CASRLGLAEETQYF. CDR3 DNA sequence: TGTGCCAGCCGGTTAGGACTAGCAGAAGAGACCCAGTACTTC.

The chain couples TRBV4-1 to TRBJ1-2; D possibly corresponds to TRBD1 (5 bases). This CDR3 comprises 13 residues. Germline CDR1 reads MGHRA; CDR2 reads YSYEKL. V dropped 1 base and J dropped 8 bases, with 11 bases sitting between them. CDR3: CASSQGGHRGYTF. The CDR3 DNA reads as TGCGCCAGCAGCCAAGGCGGACACAGGGGCTACACCTTC.

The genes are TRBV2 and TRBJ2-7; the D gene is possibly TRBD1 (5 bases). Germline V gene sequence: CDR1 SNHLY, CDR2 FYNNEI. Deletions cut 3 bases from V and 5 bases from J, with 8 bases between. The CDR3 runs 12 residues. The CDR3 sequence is CASSDRAHEQYF. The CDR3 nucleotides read TGTGCCAGCAGTGACAGGGCCCACGAGCAGTACTTC.

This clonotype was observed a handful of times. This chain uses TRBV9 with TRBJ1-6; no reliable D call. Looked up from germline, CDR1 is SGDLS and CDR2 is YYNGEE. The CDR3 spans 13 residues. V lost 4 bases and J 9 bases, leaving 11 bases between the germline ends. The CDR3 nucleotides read TGTGCCAGCAGCACCGAGACAAGTTCACCCCTCCACTTT. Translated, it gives CASSTETSSPLHF.

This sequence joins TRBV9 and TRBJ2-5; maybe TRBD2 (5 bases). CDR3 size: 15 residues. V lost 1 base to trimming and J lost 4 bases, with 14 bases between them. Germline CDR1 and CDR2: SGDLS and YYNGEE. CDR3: CASSVTFWAGETQYF. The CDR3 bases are TGTGCCAGCAGCGTAACGTTTTGGGCGGGAGAGACCCAGTACTTC.

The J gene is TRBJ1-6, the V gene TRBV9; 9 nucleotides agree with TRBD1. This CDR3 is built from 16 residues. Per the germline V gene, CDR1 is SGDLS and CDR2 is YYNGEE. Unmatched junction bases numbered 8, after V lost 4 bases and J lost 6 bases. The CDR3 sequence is CASSTPGQGFNSPLHF. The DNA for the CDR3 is TGTGCCAGCAGCACCCCGGGACAGGGCTTTAATTCACCCCTCCACTTT.

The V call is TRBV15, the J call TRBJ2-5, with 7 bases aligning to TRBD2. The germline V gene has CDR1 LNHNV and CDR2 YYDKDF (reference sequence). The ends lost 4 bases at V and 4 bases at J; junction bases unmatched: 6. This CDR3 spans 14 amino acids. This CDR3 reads CATSIRLAGETQYF. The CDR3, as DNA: TGTGCCACCAGCATAAGACTAGCCGGAGAGACCCAGTACTTC.

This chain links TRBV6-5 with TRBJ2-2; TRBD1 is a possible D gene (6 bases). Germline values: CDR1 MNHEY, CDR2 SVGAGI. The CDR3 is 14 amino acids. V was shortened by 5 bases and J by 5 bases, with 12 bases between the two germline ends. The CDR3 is CASSDSDRTGELFF. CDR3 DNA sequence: TGTGCCAGCAGTGATTCGGACAGAACCGGGGAGCTGTTTTTT.

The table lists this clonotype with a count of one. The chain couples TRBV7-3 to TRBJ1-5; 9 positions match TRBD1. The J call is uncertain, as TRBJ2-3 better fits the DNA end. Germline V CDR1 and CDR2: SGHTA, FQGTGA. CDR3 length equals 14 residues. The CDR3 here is CASSLGQGRGTQYF. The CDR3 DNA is TGTGCCAGCAGCCTTGGACAGGGGAGGGGTACGCAGTATTTT.

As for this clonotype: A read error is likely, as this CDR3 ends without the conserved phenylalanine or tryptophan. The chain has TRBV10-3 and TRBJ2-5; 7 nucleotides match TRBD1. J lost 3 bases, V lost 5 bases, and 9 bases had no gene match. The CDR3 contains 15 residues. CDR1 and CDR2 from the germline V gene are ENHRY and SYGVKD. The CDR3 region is CAISPDRVAKETQYI. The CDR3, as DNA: TGTGCCATCAGTCCTGACAGGGTGGCGAAAGAGACCCAGTACATC.

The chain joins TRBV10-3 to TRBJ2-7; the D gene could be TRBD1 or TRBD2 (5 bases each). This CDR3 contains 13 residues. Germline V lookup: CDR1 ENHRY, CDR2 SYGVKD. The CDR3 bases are TGTGTGGTTAGAGGGGCCATCACAGGCGAGCAGTACTTC. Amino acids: CVVRGAITGEQYF.

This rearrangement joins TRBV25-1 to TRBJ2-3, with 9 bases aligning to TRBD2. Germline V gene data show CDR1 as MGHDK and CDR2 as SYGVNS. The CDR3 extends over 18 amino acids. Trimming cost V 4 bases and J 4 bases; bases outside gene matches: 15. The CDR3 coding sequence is TGTGCCAGCAGTGTCCGTCTAGGCGGGGGGGCCGACTCAGATACGCAGTATTTT. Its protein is CASSVRLGGGADSDTQYF.

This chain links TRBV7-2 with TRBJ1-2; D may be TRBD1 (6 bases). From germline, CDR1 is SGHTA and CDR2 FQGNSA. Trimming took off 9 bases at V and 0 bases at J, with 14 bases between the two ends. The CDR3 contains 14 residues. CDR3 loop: CASRSGQANYGYTF. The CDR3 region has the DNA TGTGCCAGTAGGTCGGGACAAGCTAACTATGGCTACACCTTC. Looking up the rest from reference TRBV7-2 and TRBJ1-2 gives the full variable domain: GAGVSQSPSNKVTEKGKDVELRCDPISGHTALYWYRQSLGQGLEFLIYFQGNSAPDKSGLPSDRFSAERTGGSVSTLTIQRTQQEDSAVYLCASRSGQANYGYTFGSGTRLTVV.

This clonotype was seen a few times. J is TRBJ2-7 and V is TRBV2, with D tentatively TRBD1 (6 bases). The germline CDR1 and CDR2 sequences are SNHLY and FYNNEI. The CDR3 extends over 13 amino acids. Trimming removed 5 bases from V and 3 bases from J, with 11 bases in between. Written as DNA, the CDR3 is TGTGCCAGCAGTTCTGGACAGCGCTACGAGCAGTACTTC. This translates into CASSSGQRYEQYF.

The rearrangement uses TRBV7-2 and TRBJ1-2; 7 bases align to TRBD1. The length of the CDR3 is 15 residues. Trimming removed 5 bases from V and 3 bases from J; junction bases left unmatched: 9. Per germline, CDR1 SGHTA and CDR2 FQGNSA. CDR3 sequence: CASSQDRQGDYGYTF. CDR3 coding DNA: TGTGCCAGCAGCCAAGATAGGCAGGGGGACTATGGCTACACCTTC.

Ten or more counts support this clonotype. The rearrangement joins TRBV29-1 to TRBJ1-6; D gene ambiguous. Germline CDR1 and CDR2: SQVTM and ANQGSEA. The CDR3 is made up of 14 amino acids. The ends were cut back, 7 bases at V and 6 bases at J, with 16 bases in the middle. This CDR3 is CSAPEVRFNSPLHF. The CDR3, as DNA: TGCAGCGCCCCCGAGGTCCGTTTTAATTCACCCCTCCACTTT. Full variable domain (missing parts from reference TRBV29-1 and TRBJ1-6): SAVISQKPSRDICQRGTSLTIQCQVDSQVTMMFWYRQQPGQSLTLIATANQGSEATYESGFVIDKFPISRPNLTFSTLTVSNMSPEDSSIYLCSAPEVRFNSPLHFGNGTRLTVT.

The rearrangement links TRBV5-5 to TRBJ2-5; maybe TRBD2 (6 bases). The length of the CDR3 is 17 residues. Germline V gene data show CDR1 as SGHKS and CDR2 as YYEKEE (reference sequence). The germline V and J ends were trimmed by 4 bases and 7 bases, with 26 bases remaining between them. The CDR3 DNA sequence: TGTGCCAGCAGCCAAGTGCGACGGCAGCGGAGGGAAGGGACCCAGTACTTC. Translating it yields CASSQVRRQRREGTQYF.

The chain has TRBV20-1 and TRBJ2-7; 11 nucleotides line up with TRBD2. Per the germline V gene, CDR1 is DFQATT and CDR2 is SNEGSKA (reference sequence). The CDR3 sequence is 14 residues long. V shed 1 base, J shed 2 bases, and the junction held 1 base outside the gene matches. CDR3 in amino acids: CSARGLAGPYEQYF. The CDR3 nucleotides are TGCAGTGCTAGAGGACTAGCGGGGCCCTACGAGCAGTACTTC.

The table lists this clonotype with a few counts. The CDR3: CASSFDRFFQETQYF. The DNA for the CDR3 is TGTGCCAGCAGCTTTGACAGATTTTTCCAAGAGACCCAGTACTTC. The chain combines TRBV5-4 with TRBJ2-5; possible D gene TRBD1, 5 bases. This CDR3 is 15 amino acids long. V lost 2 bases and J 1 base, leaving 12 bases between the germline ends. CDR1 and CDR2 from the germline V gene are SGHNT and YYREEE (reference sequence).

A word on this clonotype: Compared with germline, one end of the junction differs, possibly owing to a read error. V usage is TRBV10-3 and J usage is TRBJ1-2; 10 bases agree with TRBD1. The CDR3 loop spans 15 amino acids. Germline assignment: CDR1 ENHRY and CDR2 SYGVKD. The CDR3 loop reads CASSVLTGGNYGYTF. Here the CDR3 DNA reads TGTGCCAGCAGTGTTTTGACAGGGGGCAACTATGGCTACACCTTC.

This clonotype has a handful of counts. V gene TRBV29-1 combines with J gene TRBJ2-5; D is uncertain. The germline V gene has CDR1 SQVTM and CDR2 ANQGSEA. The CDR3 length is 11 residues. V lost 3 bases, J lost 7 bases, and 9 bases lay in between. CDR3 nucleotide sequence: TGCAGCGTTGACTATCTCGGGACCCAGTACTTC. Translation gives CSVDYLGTQYF.

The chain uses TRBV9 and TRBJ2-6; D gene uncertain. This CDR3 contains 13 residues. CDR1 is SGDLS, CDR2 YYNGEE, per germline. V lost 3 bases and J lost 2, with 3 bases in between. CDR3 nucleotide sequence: TGTGCCAGCAGCGGAGCTGGGGCCAACGTCCTGACTTTC. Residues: CASSGAGANVLTF. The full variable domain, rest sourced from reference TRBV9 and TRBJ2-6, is DSGVTQTPKHLITATGQRVTLRCSPRSGDLSVYWYQQSLDQGLQFLIQYYNGEERAKGNILERFSAQQFPDLHSELNLSSLELGDSALYFCASSGAGANVLTFGAGSRLTVL.